Below, 16 T cell receptor beta chains from the same sample are listed, as sequenced in a study of T cell repertoires in cytomegalovirus infection. Their antigens are not known. MiXCR, applied by TCRdb to the reads, yields one record per CDR3 protein. This table has roughly 500,000 distinct CDR3 sequences, 30% to 40% appearing once. This specimen consisted of cultured PBMCs, obtained from culture after CMV antigen stimulation. These receptors were collected from a human donor in good health (CMV status not recorded). Some clones in this sample may be carry-over from other donors' samples.

The chain recombines TRBV12-3 or TRBV12-4 with TRBJ2-7; 8 positions agree with TRBD1. The CDR3 is 14 residues long. J gave up 1 base and V 5 bases, and 4 bases lay outside the gene matches. CDR3 residues: CASSMDRESYEQYF. CDR3 nucleotide sequence: TGTGCCAGCAGTATGGACAGGGAGTCCTACGAGCAGTACTTC.

The chain combines TRBV12-3 or TRBV12-4 with TRBJ2-1; D not resolved. V gave up 5 bases and J gave up 7 bases, with 12 bases separating them. The CDR3 consists of 13 residues. The CDR3 protein is CASSPPLSNEQFF. CDR3 in DNA: TGTGCCAGCAGTCCCCCCCTGTCGAATGAGCAGTTCTTC.

The chain couples TRBV5-1 to TRBJ2-7, with 7 bases lining up with TRBD1. V gave up 1 base and J gave up 5 bases; unmatched junction bases: 12. CDR3 size: 16 residues. CDR1 and CDR2 (germline): SGHRS, YFSETQ. The CDR3 DNA reads TGCGCCAGCAGCTTGTGCTGGACAGGTTGGAGGCACGAGCAGTACGTC. Its protein is CASSLCWTGWRHEQYV.

This clonotype was counted many times. CDR3 in DNA: TGTGCCAGCAGCCCTTTTGAGGGAGGCCGCAAGCCATACGAGCAGTACTTC. It is translated as CASSPFEGGRKPYEQYF. V gene TRBV7-2 combines with J gene TRBJ2-7; maybe TRBD2 (6 bases). This CDR3 comprises 17 residues. CDR1 is SGHTA, CDR2 FQGNSA, per germline. Trimming took off 5 bases at V and 4 bases at J, with 24 bases between the two ends.

The sample holds one count of this clonotype. J is TRBJ2-5 and V is TRBV24-1, with D possibly TRBD2 on 5 matching bases. CDR1 and CDR2 from the germline V gene are KGHDR and SFDVKD. The CDR3 extends over 16 amino acids. Deletions cut 0 bases from V and 2 bases from J, with 12 bases between. DNA of the CDR3: TGTGCCACCAGTGATTTGAAGGGTTCGGGACAAGAGACCCAGTACTTC. This translates into CATSDLKGSGQETQYF.

This clonotype was observed a few times. The J gene is TRBJ2-3, the V gene TRBV10-3; a weak D match, TRBD1 (6 bases). The CDR3 extends over 17 amino acids. CDR1 and CDR2 from the germline V gene are ENHRY and SYGVKD. Trimming pared 3 bases from V and 0 bases from J, leaving 16 bases between. The CDR3 reads CAISDHPRQASTDTQYF. CDR3 sequence (DNA): TGTGCCATCAGTGACCACCCCCGACAGGCTAGCACAGATACGCAGTATTTT.

This clonotype has a single count. The chain uses TRBV29-1 and TRBJ2-3, with 7 bases identical to TRBD2. This CDR3 contains 14 residues. Germline CDR1 reads SQVTM; CDR2 reads ANQGSEA. The junction had 12 bases not matched to a gene; V was cut back by 7 bases and J by 5 bases. CDR3 coding DNA: TGCAGCGCCCGACTAGCAGGGAGGGGAGATACGCAGTATTTT. Encoded protein: CSARLAGRGDTQYF.

CDR3 loop: CASSGTGTSYGYTF. CDR3 DNA sequence: TGCGCCAGCAGCGGGACCGGGACAAGCTATGGCTACACCTTC. The chain combines TRBV5-1 with TRBJ1-2; possibly TRBD1 for D (6 bases). CDR1 SGHRS and CDR2 YFSETQ come from the germline V gene. V lost 4 bases and J 4 bases, leaving 14 bases between the germline ends. CDR3 size: 14 residues.

The chain couples TRBV27 to TRBJ1-1; D not resolved. Germline V gene sequence: CDR1 MNHEY, CDR2 SMNVEV (reference sequence). V was shortened by 2 bases and J by 5 bases, with 15 bases between the two germline ends. The CDR3 contains 15 residues. The CDR3 DNA reads as TGTGCCAGCAGTTTACGGTCCGGTGGCGGGACTGAAGCTTTCTTT. Translated, it gives CASSLRSGGGTEAFF.

This clonotype was counted between two and nine times. This chain uses TRBV19 with TRBJ2-3; 7 bases are a match to TRBD2. The CDR3 runs 20 residues. Germline trimming cut 2 bases from V and 0 bases from J; bases unmatched to any gene: 17. Germline CDR1 LNHDA, CDR2 SQIVND (reference sequence). CDR3: CASSIRFPGRGSPSTDTQYF. The DNA of the CDR3 is TGTGCCAGTAGTATAAGGTTTCCGGGACGCGGGAGCCCTAGCACAGATACGCAGTATTTT.

There are a few counts of this clonotype. The rearrangement links TRBV27 to TRBJ2-3; TRBD2 matches 13 bases. The CDR3 sequence is 16 residues long. Germline trimming cut 4 bases from V and 5 bases from J; bases unmatched to any gene: 6. Germline CDR1 and CDR2: MNHEY and SMNVEV (reference sequence). CDR3 coding DNA: TGTGCCAGCAGTTCAACCTGGACTAGCGGGAGAGATACGCAGTATTTT. Residues: CASSSTWTSGRDTQYF.

J is TRBJ1-6 and V is TRBV2; tentative D call: TRBD1 (5 bases). CDR3 length equals 16 residues. Germline loops: CDR1 SNHLY, CDR2 FYNNEI. V shed 3 bases and J shed 5 bases, with 14 bases lying between them. The CDR3 protein is CASSDLGEINNSPLHF. The DNA of the CDR3 is TGTGCCAGCAGTGATTTAGGGGAAATCAATAATTCACCCCTCCACTTT. The variable domain in full, completed from reference TRBV2 and TRBJ1-6, reads EPEVTQTPSHQVTQMGQEVILRCVPISNHLYFYWYRQILGQKVEFLVSFYNNEISEKSEIFDDQFSVERPDGSNFTLKIRSTKLEDSAMYFCASSDLGEINNSPLHFGNGTRLTVT.

J is TRBJ1-6 and V is TRBV20-1; D unresolved. The CDR3 extends over 15 amino acids. V dropped 3 bases and J dropped 6 bases, with 15 bases sitting between them. Germline CDR1 is DFQATT and CDR2 is SNEGSKA (reference sequence). The CDR3 DNA reads TGCAGTGCTAGCGTCTCGGCCGGAGCTAATTCACCCCTCCACTTT. Amino acids: CSASVSAGANSPLHF.

This clonotype turned up a few times. The chain links TRBV7-2 to TRBJ2-7; TRBD2 matches at 12 bases. This CDR3 region has 16 residues. Germline V gene data show CDR1 as SGHTA and CDR2 as FQGNSA. V trimming: 5 bases; J trimming: 4 bases; junction bases outside the gene matches: 9. CDR3 sequence reads: CASSRTSSGRAYEQYF. The CDR3 DNA reads TGTGCCAGCAGCCGTACCTCTAGCGGGAGGGCGTACGAGCAGTACTTC.

This clonotype was observed a handful of times. The rearrangement uses TRBV7-8 and TRBJ2-7; no reliable D call. Germline assignment: CDR1 SGHVS and CDR2 FQNEAQ. The V end was cut by 0 bases, the J end by 0 bases, with 12 bases between. The CDR3 is 16 amino acids. For the CDR3, the DNA is TGTGCCAGCAGCTTAGCCACCCGGGCCAGCTCCTACGAGCAGTACTTC. Its protein is CASSLATRASSYEQYF.

V usage is TRBV28 and J usage is TRBJ2-7; D gene unclear. The CDR3 is 17 amino acids. V lost 2 bases and J 0 bases, leaving 17 bases between the germline ends. Per germline, CDR1 MDHEN and CDR2 SYDVKM. The chain's CDR3 is CASSLLSSLLGSYEQYF. CDR3 nucleotides: TGTGCCAGCAGTTTACTATCCTCTCTACTGGGCTCCTACGAGCAGTACTTC.